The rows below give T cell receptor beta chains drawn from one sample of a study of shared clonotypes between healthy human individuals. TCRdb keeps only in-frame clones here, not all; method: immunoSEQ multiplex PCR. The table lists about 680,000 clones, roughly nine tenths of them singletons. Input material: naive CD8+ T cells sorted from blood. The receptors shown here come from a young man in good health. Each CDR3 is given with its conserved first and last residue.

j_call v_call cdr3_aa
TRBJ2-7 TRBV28 CASSPPGRGRSGRTYEQYF
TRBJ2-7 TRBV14 CASSQVIGYEQYF
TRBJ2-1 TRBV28 CASSLGGSGNEQFF
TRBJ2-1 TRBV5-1 CASSALGLDQQFF
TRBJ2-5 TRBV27 CASRSLNQETQYF
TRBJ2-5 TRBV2 CASVPGTGFRQETQYF
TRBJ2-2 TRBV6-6 CASSLERENTGELFF
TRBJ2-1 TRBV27 CASSPIGDEQFF
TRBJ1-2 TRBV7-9 CASRPGSDYGYTF
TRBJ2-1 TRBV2 CASESSYNEQFF
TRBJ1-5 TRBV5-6 CASSLTNQPQHF
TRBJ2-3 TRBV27 CASSLGAGSTDTQYF
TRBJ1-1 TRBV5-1 CASSLEQGSLYTEAFF
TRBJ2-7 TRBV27 CASSMLGDEQYF
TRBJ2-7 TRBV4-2 CASSQYGHGGEQYF
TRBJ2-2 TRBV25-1 CASSEFGPVRGTGELFF
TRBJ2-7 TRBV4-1 CASSWTGMNEQYF
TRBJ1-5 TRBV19 CASSIGRGHNQPQHF
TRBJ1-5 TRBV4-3 CASSQDTGTGGLYNQPQHF
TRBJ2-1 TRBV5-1 CASSLTYRGSSYNEQFF
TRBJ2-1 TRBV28 CASRDATSISYNEQFF
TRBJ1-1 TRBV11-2 CASSLVPSNTEAFF